Below, 21 T cell receptor beta chains from the same sample are listed, as sequenced in a study of blood T cell repertoires in COVID-19. Clones were sequenced by immunoSEQ multiplex PCR, and TCRdb holds only the in-frame ones, with some missing. The sample shows some 350,000 clones, 90% to 95% of them seen only once. Input material: peripheral blood. These receptors were taken from a woman between 18 and 29 years old who had recovered from COVID-19.

The chain joins TRBV20-1 to TRBJ1-5; possible D gene TRBD1, 6 bases. Germline loops: CDR1 DFQATT, CDR2 SNEGSKA (reference sequence). This CDR3 spans 11 amino acids. Here the CDR3 reads CSTGSNQPQHF. The CDR3 coding sequence is TGCAGCACAGGGTCAAATCAGCCCCAGCATTTT.

This chain uses TRBV19 with TRBJ1-5; D is possibly TRBD1 (5 bases). Trimming left V 5 bases short and J 0 bases short, with 14 bases between. Per germline, CDR1 LNHDA and CDR2 SQIVND (reference sequence). CDR3 length equals 16 residues. The CDR3 coding sequence is TGTGCCAGTAGTCCGACCCGGGGGTATAGCAATCAGCCCCAGCATTTT. Its translation is CASSPTRGYSNQPQHF.

V usage is TRBV18 and J usage is TRBJ2-7, with TRBD2 matching over 13 bases. The CDR3 has 15 amino acids. V trimming: 5 bases; J trimming: 5 bases; junction bases outside the gene matches: 6. The germline gives CDR1 KGHSH, CDR2 LQKENI. CDR3 region: CASSSRLAGGDEQYV. CDR3 sequence (DNA): TGTGCCAGCTCATCAAGACTAGCGGGAGGTGACGAGCAGTACGTC.

This clone occurred a few times. The gene calls are TRBV18 and TRBJ1-2, with a tentative D call TRBD1 (5 bases). Germline lookup yields CDR1 KGHSH and CDR2 LQKENI. The CDR3 runs 15 residues. Trimming took 0 bases from V and 5 from J, leaving 13 bases between them. CDR3: CASSPPRSTGYGYTF. The DNA of the CDR3 is TGTGCCAGCTCACCACCGCGATCCACAGGATATGGCTACACCTTC.

The rearrangement joins TRBV3-1 (or the pseudogene TRBV3-2) to TRBJ2-3; D gene ambiguous. Deletions cut 0 bases from V and 0 bases from J, with 10 bases between. Germline CDR1 is LGHDT and CDR2 is YNNKEL (reference sequence). CDR3 length equals 16 residues. The CDR3 reads CASSQDFRWSTDTQYF. CDR3 bases: TGTGCCAGCAGCCAAGATTTCCGGTGGAGCACAGATACGCAGTATTTT.

This rearrangement joins TRBV10-3 to TRBJ1-5; D is possibly TRBD1 (5 bases). Trimming took 0 bases from V and 4 from J, leaving 16 bases between them. CDR1 ENHRY and CDR2 SYGVKD come from the germline V gene. The CDR3 runs 17 residues. This chain's CDR3 is CAISESIPRAGNQPQHF. Here the CDR3 DNA reads TGTGCCATCAGTGAGTCGATCCCCAGGGCTGGGAATCAGCCCCAGCATTTT.

The V gene is TRBV19, the J gene TRBJ2-7; TRBD1 matches 9 bases. J lost 3 bases, V lost 7 bases, and 13 bases had no gene match. CDR3 size: 16 residues. Germline V gene data show CDR1 as LNHDA and CDR2 as SQIVND (reference sequence). Written as DNA, the CDR3 is TGTGCCAGTACCCATCGAAGGACAGGGGCGATCTACGAGCAGTACGTC. Protein sequence: CASTHRRTGAIYEQYV.

This rearrangement joins TRBV4-1 to TRBJ1-5, with TRBD1 matching over 9 bases. V lost 4 bases, J lost 5 bases, and 6 bases stayed unmatched. Germline CDR1 is MGHRA and CDR2 is YSYEKL. This CDR3 region has 15 residues. CDR3 residues: CASSLRTGEDQPQHF. The CDR3 region has the DNA TGCGCCAGCAGCCTACGGACAGGGGAGGATCAGCCCCAGCATTTT.

This clone showed up just a few times. The chain uses TRBV23-1 and TRBJ2-2; 9 bases are shared with TRBD2. TRBV23-1 carries the ORF label, with uncertain function. This CDR3 comprises 18 residues. J was trimmed by 6 bases and V by 1 base; bases with no gene match: 12. The DNA of the CDR3 is TGCGCCAGCAGTCAATGGGGTAAGGCGGGAGGGGCCTCCGGGGAGCTGTTTTTT. This translates into CASSQWGKAGGASGELFF.

The V and J genes are TRBV7-9 and TRBJ1-1; D not resolved. This CDR3 is built from 12 residues. Germline CDR1 reads SEHNR; CDR2 reads FQNEAQ (reference sequence). V was clipped by 0 bases and J by 7 bases, with 6 bases between them. The CDR3 protein is CASSLAGSEAFF. The CDR3 nucleotides read TGTGCCAGCAGCTTAGCGGGCAGTGAAGCTTTCTTT.

The V and J genes are TRBV12-3 or TRBV12-4 and TRBJ2-1; D is perhaps TRBD1 (6 bases). V lost 4 bases, J lost 3 bases, and 7 bases lay in between. The CDR3 is 13 residues long. The CDR3 DNA reads TGTGCCAGCAGTTCGACAGGCTACAATGAGCAGTTCTTC. Translating it yields CASSSTGYNEQFF.

This chain links TRBV27 with TRBJ2-6; a weak D match, TRBD2 (5 bases). The CDR3 covers 17 residues. Germline lookup yields CDR1 MNHEY and CDR2 SMNVEV (reference sequence). With 5 bases removed from V and 0 bases from J, the gap between germline ends came to 14 bases. As DNA, the CDR3 is TGTGCCAGCAGTACCCCGGGATCACCCTCTGGGGCCAACGTCCTGACTTTC. It is translated as CASSTPGSPSGANVLTF. Combining the CDR3 with reference TRBV27 and TRBJ2-6 gives the whole variable domain EAQVTQNPRYLITVTGKKLTVTCSQNMNHEYMSWYRQDPGLGLRQIYYSMNVEVTDKGDVPEGYKVSRKEKRNFPLILESPSPNQTSLYFCASSTPGSPSGANVLTFGAGSRLTVL.

This clone came up once. The chain employs TRBV6-5 and TRBJ2-3; D is unresolved. Between the trimmed V and J ends, which lost 6 bases and 8 bases, there was a span of 9 bases. The CDR3 is 11 amino acids. Germline V lookup: CDR1 MNHEY, CDR2 SVGAGI. The CDR3 loop is CASRTGFTQYF. In nucleotides, the CDR3 is TGTGCCAGCAGAACCGGGTTTACGCAGTATTTT.

The chain links TRBV7-8 to TRBJ1-4, with TRBD1 as a possible D gene (5 bases). Trimming removed 2 bases at V and 8 bases at J, with 12 bases between. This CDR3 region has 14 residues. Germline CDR1 is SGHVS and CDR2 is FQNEAQ. CDR3 protein: CASSLRGSLEKLFF. DNA of the CDR3: TGTGCCAGCAGCTTACGGGGGAGCTTGGAAAAACTGTTTTTT.

This chain links TRBV24-1 with TRBJ2-1, with 9 bases matching TRBD1. Germline V CDR1 and CDR2: KGHDR, SFDVKD. V lost 4 bases, J lost 7 bases, and 10 bases stayed unmatched. This CDR3 is built from 16 residues. The CDR3 spells CATSEPDRGYRNEQFF. For the CDR3, the DNA is TGTGCCACCAGTGAACCGGACAGGGGATATAGGAATGAGCAGTTCTTC.

The chain carries TRBV5-6 and TRBJ1-5; 9 positions match TRBD1. V shed 1 base, J shed 4 bases, and the junction held 9 bases outside the gene matches. This CDR3 has 17 residues. Germline-derived CDR1 and CDR2 are SGHDT and YYEEEE. In nucleotides, the CDR3 is TGTGCCAGCAGCTTGTTGGAGCGGACAGGGGAAAATCAGCCCCAGCATTTT. The encoded protein is CASSLLERTGENQPQHF.

This clone was observed a few times. The genes are TRBV7-6 and TRBJ2-1; D unresolved. CDR3 length equals 15 residues. Per the germline V gene, CDR1 is SGHVS and CDR2 is FNYEAQ. V was shortened by 5 bases and J by 0 bases, with 11 bases between the two germline ends. The CDR3 here is CASSAYLSSYNEQFF. In DNA form, the CDR3 reads TGTGCCAGCAGCGCCTACCTGAGCTCCTACAATGAGCAGTTCTTC. Supplemented by reference TRBV7-6 and TRBJ2-1, the full variable domain reads GAGVSQSPRYKVTKRGQDVALRCDPISGHVSLYWYRQALGQGPEFLTYFNYEAQQDKSGLPNDRFSAERPEGSISTLTIQRTEQRDSAMYRCASSAYLSSYNEQFFGPGTRLTVL.

The V gene is TRBV28, the J gene TRBJ2-1, with D unclear. The CDR3 extends over 13 amino acids. Trimming stripped 6 bases from V and 0 bases from J, with 6 bases between. Germline values: CDR1 MDHEN, CDR2 SYDVKM. The CDR3 DNA follows: TGTGCCAGCAGCCCGAGCTCCTACAATGAGCAGTTCTTC. This translates into CASSPSSYNEQFF.

This chain links TRBV19 with TRBJ2-3; 10 nucleotides line up with TRBD2. The germline V gene has CDR1 LNHDA and CDR2 SQIVND (reference sequence). The V segment lost 3 bases and the J segment 2 bases; nucleotides outside the gene matches: 5. The CDR3 is 16 amino acids. The DNA for the CDR3 is TGTGCCAGTAGTATCCGACTAGCGGGTGTCACAGATACGCAGTATTTT. Residues: CASSIRLAGVTDTQYF.

The V call is TRBV4-1, the J call TRBJ2-1; 7 nucleotides agree with TRBD1. This CDR3 is 16 amino acids long. Trimming removed 0 bases from V and 2 bases from J; junction bases left unmatched: 4. Germline CDR1 MGHRA, CDR2 YSYEKL. The CDR3 is CASSQEPTGTYNEQFF. The CDR3 nucleotides are TGCGCCAGCAGCCAAGAACCGACAGGGACCTACAATGAGCAGTTCTTC.

The chain links TRBV7-9 to TRBJ1-4, with a weak D call TRBD1 (5 bases). V lost 2 bases, J lost 7 bases, and 20 bases lay in between. Germline CDR1 SEHNR, CDR2 FQNEAQ (reference sequence). CDR3 length equals 17 residues. This CDR3 reads CASSLTRAPSQGEKLFF. CDR3 bases: TGTGCCAGCAGCTTAACCAGGGCACCTTCTCAGGGTGAAAAACTGTTTTTT.